This entry concerns a single T cell receptor (beta chain). Study processing details: The authors estimated nucleated cell counts from reference gene primer amplification. Profiling relied on immunoSEQ multiplex PCR, and the TCRdb table lists in-frame clones only, not all of them. The V and J calls and clone size come from that table; D and trimming were worked out from the DNA. The sample yields about 370,000 clones, almost 90% seen once. This sample stems from a study of blood T cell repertoires in COVID-19. Study information: There were acute and convalescent COVID-19 samples, and they came from the United States, Italy and Spain. Sources were T cells, B-cell-depleted T cells, or PBMCs; the material itself was cDNA or gDNA.

This sequence was found in a man in his late teens or twenties with active or convalescent COVID-19. The specimen was peripheral blood.

The CDR3 loop reads CASSTADLSYNEQFF. In DNA form, the CDR3 reads TGTGCCAGCAGTACCGCGGACTTGTCCTACAATGAGCAGTTCTTC. This sequence joins TRBV13 and TRBJ2-1; tentative D call: TRBD2 (5 bases). The V gene lost 6 bases and the J gene lost 1 base, with 13 bases spanning the gap. From germline, CDR1 is PRHDT and CDR2 FYEKMQ (reference sequence). This CDR3 comprises 15 residues.